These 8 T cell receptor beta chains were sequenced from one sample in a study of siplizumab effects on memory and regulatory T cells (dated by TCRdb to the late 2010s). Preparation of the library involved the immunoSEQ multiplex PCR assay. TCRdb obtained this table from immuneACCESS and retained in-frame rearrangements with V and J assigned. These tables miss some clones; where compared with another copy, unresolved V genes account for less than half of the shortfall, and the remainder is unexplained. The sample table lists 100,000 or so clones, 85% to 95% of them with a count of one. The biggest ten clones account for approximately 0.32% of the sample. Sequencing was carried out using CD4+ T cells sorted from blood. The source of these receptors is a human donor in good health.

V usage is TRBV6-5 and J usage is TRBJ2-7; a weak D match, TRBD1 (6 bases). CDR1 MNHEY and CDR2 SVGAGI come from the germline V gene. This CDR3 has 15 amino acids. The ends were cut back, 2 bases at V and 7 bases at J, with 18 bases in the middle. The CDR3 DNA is TGTGCCAGCAGTTACGACGGTCAGGGGATGGGAGAGCAGTACTTC. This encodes CASSYDGQGMGEQYF.

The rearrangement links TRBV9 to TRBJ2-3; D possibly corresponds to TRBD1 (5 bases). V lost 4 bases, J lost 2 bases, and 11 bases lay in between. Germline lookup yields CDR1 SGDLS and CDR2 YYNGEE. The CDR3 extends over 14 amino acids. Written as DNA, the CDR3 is TGTGCCAGCAGCACAGACAGATACACAGATACGCAGTATTTT. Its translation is CASSTDRYTDTQYF.

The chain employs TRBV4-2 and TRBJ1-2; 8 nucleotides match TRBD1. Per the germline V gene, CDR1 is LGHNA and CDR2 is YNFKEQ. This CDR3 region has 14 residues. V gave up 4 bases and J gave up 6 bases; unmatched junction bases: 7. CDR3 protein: CASSLIGQGHGYTF. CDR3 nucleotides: TGTGCCAGCAGCCTAATAGGACAGGGCCATGGCTACACCTTC.

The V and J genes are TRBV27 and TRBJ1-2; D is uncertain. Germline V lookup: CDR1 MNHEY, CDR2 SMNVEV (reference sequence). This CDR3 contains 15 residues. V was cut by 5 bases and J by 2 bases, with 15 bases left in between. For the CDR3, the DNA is TGTGCCAGCAGTCCCAACCCCGCGGGGAACTATGGCTACACCTTC. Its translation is CASSPNPAGNYGYTF.

The CDR3 loop reads CASSFRTQSTDTQYF. CDR3 sequence (DNA): TGCGCCAGCAGCTTCCGGACACAAAGCACAGATACGCAGTATTTT. The V gene is TRBV5-1, the J gene TRBJ2-3; a possible D gene is TRBD1 (5 bases). Germline CDR1 reads SGHRS; CDR2 reads YFSETQ. This CDR3 spans 15 amino acids. V lost 2 bases and J 0 bases, leaving 10 bases between the germline ends.

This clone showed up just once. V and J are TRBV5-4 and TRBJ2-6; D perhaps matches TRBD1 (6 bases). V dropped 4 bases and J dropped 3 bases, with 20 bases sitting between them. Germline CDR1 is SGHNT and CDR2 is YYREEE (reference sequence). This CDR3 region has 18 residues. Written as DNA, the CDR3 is TGTGCCAGCAGCCTTCCGGGACGGATAGGGGGTGGGGCCAACGTCCTGACTTTC. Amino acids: CASSLPGRIGGGANVLTF.

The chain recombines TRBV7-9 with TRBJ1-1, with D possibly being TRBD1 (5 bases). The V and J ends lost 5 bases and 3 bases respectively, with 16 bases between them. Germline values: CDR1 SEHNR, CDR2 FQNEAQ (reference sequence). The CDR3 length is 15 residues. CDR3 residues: CASSAREGRHTEAFF. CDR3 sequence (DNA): TGTGCCAGCAGCGCCCGGGAGGGGAGACACACTGAAGCTTTCTTT.

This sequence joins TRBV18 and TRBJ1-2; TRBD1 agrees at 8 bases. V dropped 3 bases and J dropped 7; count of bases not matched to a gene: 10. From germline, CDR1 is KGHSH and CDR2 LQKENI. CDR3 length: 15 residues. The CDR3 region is CASSPTGADVTGYTF. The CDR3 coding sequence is TGTGCCAGCTCACCGACAGGGGCTGACGTAACTGGCTACACCTTC.